The entry that follows covers one T cell receptor beta chain sequence. Its matching antigen is unknown. This record belongs to a study of monozygotic twins with inflammatory bowel disease. The study, taken as a whole, reports: Results did not support any single strong IBD-associated signal or clonotype. Differing immunosuppressive treatments may have added variability to patient repertoires.

The CDR3 totals 13 residues. Germline loops: CDR1 SGHTA, CDR2 FQGTGA. One entry per CDR3 protein, without DNA, is what TCRdb gives after re-calling the 5' RACE reads. The sample totals 350,000 to 400,000 distinct CDR3 sequences. Sequenced material: blood. V gene TRBV7-3 combines with J gene TRBJ1-6. The receptor's source is a human donor with ulcerative colitis or Crohn's disease, or a healthy co-twin of an affected twin (not recorded which). The CDR3 sequence is CASSLASDSPLHF.